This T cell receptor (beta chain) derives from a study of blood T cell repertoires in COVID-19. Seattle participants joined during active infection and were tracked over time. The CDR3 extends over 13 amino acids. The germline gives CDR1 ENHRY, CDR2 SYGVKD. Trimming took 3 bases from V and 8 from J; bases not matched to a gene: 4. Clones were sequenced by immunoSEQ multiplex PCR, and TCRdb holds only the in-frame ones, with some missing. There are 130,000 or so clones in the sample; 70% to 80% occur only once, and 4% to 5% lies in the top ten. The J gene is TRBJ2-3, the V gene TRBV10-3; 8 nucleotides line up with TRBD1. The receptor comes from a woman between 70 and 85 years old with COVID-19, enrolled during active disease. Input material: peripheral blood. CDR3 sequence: CAISDGTGFTQYF. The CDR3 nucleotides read TGTGCCATCAGTGACGGGACAGGCTTTACGCAGTATTTT.